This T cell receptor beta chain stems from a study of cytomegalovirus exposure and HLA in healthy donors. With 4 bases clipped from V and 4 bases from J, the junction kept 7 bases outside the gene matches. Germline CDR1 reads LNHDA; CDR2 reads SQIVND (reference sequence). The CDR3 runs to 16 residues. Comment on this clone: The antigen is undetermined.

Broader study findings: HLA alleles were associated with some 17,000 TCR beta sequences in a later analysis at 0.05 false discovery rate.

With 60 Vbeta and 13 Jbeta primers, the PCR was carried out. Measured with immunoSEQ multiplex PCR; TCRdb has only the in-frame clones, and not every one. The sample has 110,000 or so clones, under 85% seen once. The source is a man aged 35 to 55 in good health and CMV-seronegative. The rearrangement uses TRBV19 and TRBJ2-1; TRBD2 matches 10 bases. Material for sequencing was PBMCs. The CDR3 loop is CASSRQLAGLYNEQFF. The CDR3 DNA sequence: TGTGCCAGTAGTAGACAACTAGCGGGACTATACAATGAGCAGTTCTTC. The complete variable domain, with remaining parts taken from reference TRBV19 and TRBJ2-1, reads DGGITQSPKYLFRKEGQNVTLSCEQNLNHDAMYWYRQDPGQGLRLIYYSQIVNDFQKGDIAEGYSVSREKKESFPLTVTSAQKNPTAFYLCASSRQLAGLYNEQFFGPGTRLTVL.